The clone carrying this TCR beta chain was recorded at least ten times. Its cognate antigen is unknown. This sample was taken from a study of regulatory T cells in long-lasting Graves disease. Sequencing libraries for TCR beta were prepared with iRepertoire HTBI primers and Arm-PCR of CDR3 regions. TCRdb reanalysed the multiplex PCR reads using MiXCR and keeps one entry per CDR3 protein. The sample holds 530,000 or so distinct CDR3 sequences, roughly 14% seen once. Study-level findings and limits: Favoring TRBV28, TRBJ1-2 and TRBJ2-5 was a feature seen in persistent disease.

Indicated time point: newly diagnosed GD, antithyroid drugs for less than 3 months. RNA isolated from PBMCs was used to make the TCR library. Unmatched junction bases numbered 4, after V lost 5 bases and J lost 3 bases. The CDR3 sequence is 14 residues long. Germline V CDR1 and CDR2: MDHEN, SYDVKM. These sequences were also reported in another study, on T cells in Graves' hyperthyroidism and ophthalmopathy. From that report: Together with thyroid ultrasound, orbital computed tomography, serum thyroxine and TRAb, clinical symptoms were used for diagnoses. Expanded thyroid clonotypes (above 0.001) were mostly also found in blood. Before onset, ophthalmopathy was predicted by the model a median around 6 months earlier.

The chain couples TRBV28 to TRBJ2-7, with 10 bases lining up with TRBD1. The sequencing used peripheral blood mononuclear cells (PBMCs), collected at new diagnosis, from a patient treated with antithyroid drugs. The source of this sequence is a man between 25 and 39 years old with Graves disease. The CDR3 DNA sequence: TGTGCCAGCAGTCTGACAGGGGGCATCTACGAGCAGTACTTC. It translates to CASSLTGGIYEQYF.